Here is one TCR beta chain with its context. Clones were read by immunoSEQ multiplex PCR, and TCRdb kept only the in-frame ones, dropping some. The sample consists of some 390,000 clones, more than 80% of them appearing once. This entry belongs to a study of blood T cell repertoires in COVID-19. The length of the CDR3 is 16 residues. With 1 base clipped from V and 4 bases from J, the junction kept 4 bases outside the gene matches. Germline V lookup: CDR1 LGHDT, CDR2 YNNKEL (reference sequence). Cohorts were assigned according to the clinical history that participants reported. This chain connects TRBV3-1 (or the pseudogene TRBV3-2) to TRBJ2-1, with TRBD2 matching 10 bases. This receptor was taken from a man aged 25 to 40 who had recovered from COVID-19. Sequencing input: PBMCs or T cells enriched from blood (not recorded which). In DNA, the CDR3 is TGTGCCAGCAGCCAAGGAGCGGGAGGGCCTTACAATGAGCAGTTCTTC. Translation: CASSQGAGGPYNEQFF.